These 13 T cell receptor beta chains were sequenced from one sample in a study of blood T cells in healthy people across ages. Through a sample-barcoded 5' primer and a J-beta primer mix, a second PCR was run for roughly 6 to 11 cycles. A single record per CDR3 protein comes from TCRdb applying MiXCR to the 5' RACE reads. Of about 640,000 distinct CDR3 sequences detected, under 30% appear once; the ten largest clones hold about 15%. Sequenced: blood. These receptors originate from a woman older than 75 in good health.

CDR3 sequence reads: CASSQDRTSGGTKEIRYF. The CDR3 DNA sequence: TGTGCCAGCAGCCAAGATCGGACTAGCGGGGGAACCAAAGAGATCCGGTACTTC. The rearrangement uses TRBV4-2 and TRBJ2-5; 13 positions match TRBD2. Trimming at V came to 0 bases and at J to 13 bases, leaving 17 bases not matched to a gene. There are 18 residues in the CDR3. The germline gives CDR1 LGHNA, CDR2 YNFKEQ.

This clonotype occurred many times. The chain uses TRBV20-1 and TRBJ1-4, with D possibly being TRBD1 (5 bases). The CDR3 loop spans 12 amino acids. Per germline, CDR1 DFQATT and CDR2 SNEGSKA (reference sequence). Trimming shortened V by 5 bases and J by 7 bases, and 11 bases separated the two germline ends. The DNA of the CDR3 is TGCAGTGCTCCCCAGGGCCCTGAAAAACTGTTTTTT. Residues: CSAPQGPEKLFF.

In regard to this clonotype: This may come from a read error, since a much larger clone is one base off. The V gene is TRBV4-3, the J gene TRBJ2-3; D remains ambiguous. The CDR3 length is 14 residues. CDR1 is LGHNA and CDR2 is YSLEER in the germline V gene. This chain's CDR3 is CASNQERPSDTQYF. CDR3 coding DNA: TGCGCCAGCAACCAAGAGAGGCCCTCGGATACGCAGTATTTT.

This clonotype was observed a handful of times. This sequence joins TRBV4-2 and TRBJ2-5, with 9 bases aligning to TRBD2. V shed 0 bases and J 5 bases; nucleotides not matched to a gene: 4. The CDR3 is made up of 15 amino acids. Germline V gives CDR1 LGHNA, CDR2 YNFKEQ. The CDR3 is CASSQDAGGLETQYF. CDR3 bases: TGTGCCAGCAGCCAAGATGCGGGGGGGCTGGAGACCCAGTACTTC.

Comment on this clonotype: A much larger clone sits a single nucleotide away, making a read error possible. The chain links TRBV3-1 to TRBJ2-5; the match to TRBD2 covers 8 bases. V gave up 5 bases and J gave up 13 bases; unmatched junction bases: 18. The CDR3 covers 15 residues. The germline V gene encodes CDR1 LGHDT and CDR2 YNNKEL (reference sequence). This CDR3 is CASSARLAGPYELYF. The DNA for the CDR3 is TGTGCCAGCAGCGCAAGGCTAGCGGGCCCCTACGAGCTGTACTTC.

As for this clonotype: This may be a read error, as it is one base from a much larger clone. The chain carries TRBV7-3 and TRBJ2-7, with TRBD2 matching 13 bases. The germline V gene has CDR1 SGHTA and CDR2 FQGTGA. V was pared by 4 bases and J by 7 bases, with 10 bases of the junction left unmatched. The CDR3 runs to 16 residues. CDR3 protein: CASSSLTSGGLDEQYF. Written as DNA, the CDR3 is TGTGCCAGCAGCTCCCTGACTAGCGGGGGGCTGGATGAGCAGTACTTC.

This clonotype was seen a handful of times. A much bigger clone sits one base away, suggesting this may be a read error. CDR3 sequence reads: CSGNRGARADTQYF. The CDR3 DNA follows: TGCAGCGGAAATCGGGGGGCTCGGGCAGATACGCAGTATTTT. The rearrangement uses TRBV29-1 and TRBJ2-3; TRBD2 is a possible D gene (7 bases). The CDR3 extends over 14 amino acids. Germline V gene data show CDR1 as SQVTM and CDR2 as ANQGSEA. V gave up 7 bases and J gave up 4 bases, with 18 bases separating them.

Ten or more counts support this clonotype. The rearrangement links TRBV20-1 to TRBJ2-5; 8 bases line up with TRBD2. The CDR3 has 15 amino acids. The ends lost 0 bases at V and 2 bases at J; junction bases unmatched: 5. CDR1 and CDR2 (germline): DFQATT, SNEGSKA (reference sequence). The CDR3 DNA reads TGCAGTGCTAGAGAGGGTAGCGGGGTACAAGAGACCCAGTACTTC. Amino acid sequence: CSAREGSGVQETQYF.

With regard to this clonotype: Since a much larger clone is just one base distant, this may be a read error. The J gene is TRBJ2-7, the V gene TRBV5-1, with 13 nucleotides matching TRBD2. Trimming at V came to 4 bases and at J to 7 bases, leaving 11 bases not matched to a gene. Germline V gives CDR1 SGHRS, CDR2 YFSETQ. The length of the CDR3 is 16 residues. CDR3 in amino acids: CASSRELAGGDNEQYF. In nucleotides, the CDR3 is TGCGCCAGCAGCCGCGAACTAGCGGGGGGGGACAATGAGCAGTACTTC.

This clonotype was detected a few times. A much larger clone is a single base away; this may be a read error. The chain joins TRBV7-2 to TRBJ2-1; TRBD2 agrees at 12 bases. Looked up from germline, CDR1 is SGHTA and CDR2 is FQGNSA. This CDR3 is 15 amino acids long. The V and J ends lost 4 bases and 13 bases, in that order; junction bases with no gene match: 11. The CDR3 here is CASSSLAGGLETQFF. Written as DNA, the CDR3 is TGTGCCAGCAGCTCCCTAGCGGGGGGGCTAGAGACCCAGTTCTTC.

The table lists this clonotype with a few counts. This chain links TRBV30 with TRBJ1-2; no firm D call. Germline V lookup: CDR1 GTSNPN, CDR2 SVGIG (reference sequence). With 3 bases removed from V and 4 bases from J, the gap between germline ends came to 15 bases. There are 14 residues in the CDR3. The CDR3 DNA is TGTGCCTGGAGAGAAACGGGGTCGTTCTATGGCTACACCTTC. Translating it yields CAWRETGSFYGYTF.

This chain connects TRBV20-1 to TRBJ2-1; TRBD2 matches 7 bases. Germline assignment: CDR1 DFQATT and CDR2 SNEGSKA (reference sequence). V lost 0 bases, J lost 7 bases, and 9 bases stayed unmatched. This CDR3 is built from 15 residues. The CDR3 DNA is TGCAGTGCTAGAGATCGGGCGGGTAGCGGGAATGAGCAGTTCTTC. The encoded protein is CSARDRAGSGNEQFF.

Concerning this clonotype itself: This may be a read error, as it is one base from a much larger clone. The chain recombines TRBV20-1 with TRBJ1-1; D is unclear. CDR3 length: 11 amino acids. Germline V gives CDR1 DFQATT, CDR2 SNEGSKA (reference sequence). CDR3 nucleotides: TGCTGTGCTAGAGAGCTAGATGAAGCTTTCTTT. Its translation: CCARELDEAFF.